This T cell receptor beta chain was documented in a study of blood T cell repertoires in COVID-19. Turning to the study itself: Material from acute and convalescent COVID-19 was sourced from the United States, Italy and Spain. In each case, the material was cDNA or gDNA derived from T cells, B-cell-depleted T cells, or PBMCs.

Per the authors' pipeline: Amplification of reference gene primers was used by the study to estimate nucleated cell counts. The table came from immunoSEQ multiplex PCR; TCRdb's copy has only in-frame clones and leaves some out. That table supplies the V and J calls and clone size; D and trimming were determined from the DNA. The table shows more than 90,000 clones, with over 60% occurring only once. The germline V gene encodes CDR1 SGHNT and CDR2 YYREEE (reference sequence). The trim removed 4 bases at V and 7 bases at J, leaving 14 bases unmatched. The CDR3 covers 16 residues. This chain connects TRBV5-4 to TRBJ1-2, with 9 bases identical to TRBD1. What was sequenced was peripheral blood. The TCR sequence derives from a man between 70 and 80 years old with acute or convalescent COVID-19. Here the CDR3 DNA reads TGTGCCAGCAGCCCGGGGGGGACAGGGCTGGCTTTTGGCTACACCTTC. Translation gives CASSPGGTGLAFGYTF.